The sequence of this T cell receptor beta chain was determined in a study of Graves' ophthalmopathy and Graves' hyperthyroidism. Study context: Untreated patients at initial diagnosis provided peripheral blood.

The CDR3 has 14 residues. Germline V gives CDR1 DFQATT, CDR2 SNEGSKA (reference sequence). Absence of ophthalmopathy within 18 months of follow-up defined stable hyperthyroidism. Newly diagnosed hyperthyroidism donors, aged 18 to 65, duration under 2 months. Comment on this clonotype: A clone one base away is much larger, so this may be a read error.

The TCR beta CDR3 regions underwent amplification from RNA transcripts. Investigators did first-round RT-PCR with HTBI primers, then second-round multiplex PCR. TCRdb fed the multiplex PCR reads into MiXCR, producing one record per CDR3 protein. This sample has a few hundred thousand distinct CDR3 sequences, with approximately 18% found just once. The receptor was derived from an adult woman with stable Graves' hyperthyroidism. This chain links TRBV20-1 with TRBJ1-5, with a possible D match to TRBD1 (5 bases). The material sequenced was peripheral blood. CDR3 in DNA: TGCAGTGCTAGCCCAGGGAGCGGCAATCAGACCCAGCATTTT. This sequence encodes CSASPGSGNQTQHF.